Listed here are 27 T cell receptor gamma chains from one sample, sequenced in a study of gammadelta T cells in human blood (TCRdb year 2020). Receptors were amplified or captured by RT-PCR. TCRdb lists the instrument as Illumina MiSeq. TCRdb processed the public reads again with the CATT caller, after which rows with matching DNA were combined. The sample profile shows about 200 gamma-chain clones; approximately 58% of them were found once. 35% to 50% of the sample is taken by the ten largest. Sequencing used Vgamma9Vdelta2 gamma-delta T cells from adult blood. These receptors were taken from a human donor.

In its sample, this clone ranks as large. Other DNA sequences of this sample code for an identical CDR3. The genes are TRGV10 and TRGJP1. TRGV10 is recorded as an ORF, its role being uncertain. V was clipped by 8 bases and J by 2 bases; unmatched bases: 9. This CDR3 is 15 amino acids long. This chain's CDR3 is CAAWDLWTTGWFKIF. The CDR3 DNA reads TGTGCTGCGTGGGATTTATGGACCACTGGTTGGTTCAAGATATTT.

The count of this clone is one. A read error likely explains this, since a far larger clone differs by one base. The sample has other DNA sequences that encode this CDR3 too. The genes are TRGV9 and TRGJP. Germline loops: CDR1 GITISATS, CDR2 ISYDGTV (reference sequence). There are 19 residues in the CDR3. CDR3 residues: CALWEVNAGPELGKKIKVF. The CDR3 nucleotides are TGTGCCTTGTGGGAGGTAAACGCGGGCCCAGAGTTGGGCAAAAAAATCAAGGTATTC.

This clone was recorded only once. A read error is likely here: a far larger clone is one base away. Other DNA sequences in the same sample also yield this CDR3. The V gene is TRGV9, the J gene TRGJ1 or TRGJ2. In germline, CDR1 is GITISATS, CDR2 ISYDGTV (reference sequence). The CDR3 spans 13 residues. CDR3: CALWEVQDYKKLF. CDR3 nucleotide sequence: TGTGCCCTGTGGGAGGTGCAGGATTATAAGAAACTCTTT.

Concerning this clone itself: A far larger clone is one base from this, pointing to a likely read error. Other nucleotide sequences in the sample specify the same CDR3. The chain employs TRGV2 and TRGJ1 or TRGJ2. Trimming removed 1 base from V and 7 bases from J; junction bases left unmatched: 7. The germline gives CDR1 EGSNGY, CDR2 YDSYNSKV. This CDR3 has 13 residues. CDR3 protein: CATWDGPRYKKLF. CDR3 nucleotides: TGTGCCACCTGGGACGGACCAAGATATAAGAAACTCTTT.

The table lists this clone with a count of one. It is likely a read error: a sequence one base away is far more abundant. This sample also contains other DNA sequences that code for the same CDR3. The V gene is TRGV9, the J gene TRGJP. This CDR3 comprises 19 residues. CDR1 and CDR2 from the germline V gene are GITISATS and ISYDGTV (reference sequence). CDR3 DNA sequence: TGTGCCTTGTGGGAGGTAGATTTATACCAAGAGTTGGGCAAAAAAATCAAGGTGTTT. This gives the protein CALWEVDLYQELGKKIKVF.

Turning to this clone: One base separates it from a far larger clone, so it is likely a read error. The chain links TRGV9 to TRGJP. The CDR3 extends over 16 amino acids. CDR1 is GITISATS and CDR2 is ISYDGTV in the germline V gene (reference sequence). The CDR3 region has the DNA TGTGCCTTGTGGGAGAGGGACGAGTTGAGCAAAAAAATCAAGGTATTT. It codes for CALWERDELSKKIKVF.

As regards this clone: This likely reflects a read error, since a far larger clone is one base away. J is TRGJP and V is TRGV9. The CDR3 spans 16 residues. CDR1 is GITISATS and CDR2 is ISYDGTV in the germline V gene (reference sequence). The CDR3 DNA follows: TGTGCCTTGTGGGAGAAACAAGAGTTTGGCAAAAAAATCAAGGTATTT. Its translation: CALWEKQEFGKKIKVF.

Turning to this clone: A far larger clone is one nucleotide away, so this likely arose from a read error. This chain joins TRGV9 and TRGJP. Germline CDR1 is GITISATS and CDR2 is ISYDGTV (reference sequence). This CDR3 has 15 amino acids. CDR3 sequence: CTLWAQALGKKIKVF. The CDR3 DNA reads TGTACCTTGTGGGCTCAGGCGTTGGGCAAAAAAATCAAGGTATTT.

On this clone itself: A far bigger clonotype differs at one base, so this is likely a read error. The identical CDR3 is also encoded by other nucleotide sequences in the sample. V is TRGV9 and J is TRGJP. The germline CDR1 and CDR2 sequences are GITISATS and ISYDGTV (reference sequence). Trimming took 4 bases from V and 6 from J; bases not matched to a gene: 12. This CDR3 spans 18 amino acids. CDR3 in DNA: TGTGCCTTGTGGGAACTACCACCTCCAGAGTTGGGCAAAAAAATCAAGGTATTT. It is translated as CALWELPPPELGKKIKVF.

This clone has only one observation. This probably arose from a read error, given a far larger clone one base away. Other nucleotide sequences in the sample specify the same CDR3. The chain links TRGV9 to TRGJP. Unmatched junction bases numbered 3, after V lost 3 bases and J lost 4 bases. Germline-derived CDR1 and CDR2 are GITISATS and ISYDGTV (reference sequence). CDR3 length equals 16 residues. CDR3 nucleotides: TGTGCCTTGTGGGAGACACAAGAGTTGGGCAAAAAAATCAAGGTATTT. This encodes CALWETQELGKKIKVF.

This clone was detected only once. This is likely an artifact of a read error, given a far larger clone one base away. The V gene is TRGV9, the J gene TRGJ1 or TRGJ2. Germline V gene sequence: CDR1 GITISATS, CDR2 ISYDGTV (reference sequence). V lost 2 bases to trimming and J lost 3 bases; unmatched junction nucleotides: 10. This CDR3 has 15 residues. CDR3 residues: CALWEARNVYYKKLF. The CDR3 coding sequence is TGTGCCTTGTGGGAGGCGCGAAATGTTTATTATAAGAAACTCTTT.

As for this clone: A read error is likely here: a far larger clone is one base away. This specimen includes other DNA sequences encoding the same CDR3. The chain joins TRGV9 to TRGJP. V dropped 1 base and J dropped 7; count of bases not matched to a gene: 4. Germline V lookup: CDR1 GITISATS, CDR2 ISYDGTV (reference sequence). CDR3 size: 16 residues. For the CDR3, the DNA is TGTGCCTTGTGGGAGGTACATGAGTTGGGCAAAAAAATCAAGGTATTT. This codes for CALWEVHELGKKIKVF.

With respect to this clone: This likely traces to a read error, being one base from a far larger clone. The chain carries TRGV9 and TRGJP. This CDR3 region has 16 residues. The J segment lost 5 bases and the V segment lost 3 bases, leaving 4 bases of the junction unmatched. Looked up from germline, CDR1 is GITISATS and CDR2 is ISYDGTV (reference sequence). CDR3 residues: CALWEREELGKKIKVF. The CDR3, as DNA: TGTGCCTTGTGGGAGAGGGAAGAGTTGGGCAAAAAAATCAAGGTATTT.

Note on this clone: This likely came from a read error, as a far larger clone is one base away. At the DNA level, this CDR3 is encoded by other sequences in the same sample as well. The V and J genes are TRGV9 and TRGJP. V shed 2 bases and J 6 bases; nucleotides not matched to a gene: 7. In germline, CDR1 is GITISATS, CDR2 ISYDGTV (reference sequence). The CDR3 covers 17 residues. The CDR3 reads CALWEAPPELGKKIKVF. The CDR3 DNA follows: TGTGCCTTGTGGGAGGCGCCTCCAGAGTTGGGCAAAAAAATCAAGGTATTT.

About this clone itself: This sequence is one base from a far larger clone and is likely a read error. The gene calls are TRGV9 and TRGJP. Germline-derived CDR1 and CDR2 are GITISATS and ISYDGTV (reference sequence). This CDR3 is built from 19 residues. The CDR3 DNA is TGTGCCTTGTGGGAGGTAAACGCGGGCCCAGAGTTGGGCAAAAAAAACAAGGTATTT. This translates into CALWEVNAGPELGKKNKVF.

As for this clone: This likely stems from a read error, as it lies one base from a far larger clone. V usage is TRGV9 and J usage is TRGJP. The germline V gene encodes CDR1 GITISATS and CDR2 ISYDGTV (reference sequence). The CDR3 has 16 residues. As DNA, the CDR3 is TGTGCCTTGTGGGATGTCCAAGAGTTGGGCAAAGAAATCAAGGTATTT. Translated, it gives CALWDVQELGKEIKVF.

In this sample, this clone turned up a few times. This could be a read error, since a much larger clone is one nucleotide away. The chain joins TRGV9 to TRGJP. CDR3 length equals 16 residues. Germline CDR1 reads GITISATS; CDR2 reads ISYDGTV (reference sequence). DNA for the CDR3: TGTACCTTGTGGGAGGTGGGAGAGTTGGGCAAAAAAATCAAGGTATTT. Its translation: CTLWEVGELGKKIKVF.

This clone was observed a single time. This is likely an artifact of a read error, given a far larger clone one base away. This sequence joins TRGV9 and TRGJP. The ends lost 5 bases at V and 9 bases at J; junction bases unmatched: 7. The V gene's germline CDR1 is GITISATS and CDR2 ISYDGTV (reference sequence). The CDR3 extends over 15 amino acids. Here the CDR3 DNA reads TGTGCCTTGTGGGCTCATGCGTTGGGCAAAAAAATCAAGGTATTT. It codes for CALWAHALGKKIKVF.

Notes on this clone: This sequence is one base from a far larger clone and is likely a read error. The chain couples TRGV9 to TRGJP. The CDR3 totals 19 residues. In germline, CDR1 is GITISATS, CDR2 ISYDGTV (reference sequence). CDR3 region: CALWEVNAGPELDKKIKVF. The CDR3 nucleotides are TGTGCCTTGTGGGAGGTAAACGCGGGCCCAGAGTTGGACAAAAAAATCAAGGTATTT.

Notes on this clone: This likely traces to a read error, being one base from a far larger clone. The J gene is TRGJP, the V gene TRGV9. Germline V CDR1 and CDR2: GITISATS, ISYDGTV (reference sequence). This CDR3 is built from 16 residues. The CDR3 nucleotides read TGTGCCTTGTGGGAGTTGCAAAAGTTGGGCAAAAAAATCAAGGTATTT. The encoded protein is CALWELQKLGKKIKVF.

Points on this clone: This probably arose from a read error, given a far larger clone one base away. Other DNA variants within this sample encode the same CDR3. The chain links TRGV9 to TRGJP. CDR3 size: 16 residues. Germline V lookup: CDR1 GITISATS, CDR2 ISYDGTV (reference sequence). The DNA for the CDR3 is TGCGCCTTGTGGGAGGCACAAGAGTTGGGCAAAAAAATCAAGGTATTT. It codes for CALWEAQELGKKIKVF.

Note on this clone: Since a far larger clone is one base different, this is likely a read error. Other DNA sequences in this specimen translate into the identical CDR3. The V gene is TRGV9, the J gene TRGJP. The germline CDR1 and CDR2 sequences are GITISATS and ISYDGTV (reference sequence). CDR3 length: 16 residues. As DNA, the CDR3 is TGCGCCTTGTGGGAGGCGGGAGAGTTGGGCAAAAAAATCAAGGTATTT. This gives the protein CALWEAGELGKKIKVF.

The called J gene is TRGJP1, whereas the V gene has no call. The CDR3 has 14 amino acids. As DNA, the CDR3 is TGTGCTTGGGCTTTATGGACCACTGGTTGGTTCAAGATATTT. Protein product: CAWALWTTGWFKIF.

This clone was seen only once. This is likely an artifact of a read error, given a far larger clone one base away. The chain employs TRGV9 and TRGJ1 or TRGJ2. The length of the CDR3 is 15 residues. CDR1 is GITISATS and CDR2 is ISYDGTV in the germline V gene (reference sequence). J gave up 3 bases and V 2 bases, and 10 bases lay outside the gene matches. CDR3 sequence (DNA): TGTGCCTTGTGGGAGGCACGAAATTTTTATTATAAGAAACTCTTT. This gives the protein CALWEARNFYYKKLF.

Concerning this clone itself: Given a far larger clone just one base away, this is likely a sequencing read error. The gene calls are TRGV9 and TRGJP. Germline V gene data show CDR1 as GITISATS and CDR2 as ISYDGTV (reference sequence). The CDR3 spans 16 residues. The CDR3 loop is CALWELQEFGKKIKVF. The CDR3 nucleotides read TGTGCCTTGTGGGAGTTGCAAGAGTTTGGCAAAAAAATCAAGGTATTT.

Note on this clone: This sequence is one base from a far larger clone and is likely a read error. This chain links TRGV9 with TRGJP. CDR3 length equals 17 residues. Germline lookup yields CDR1 GITISATS and CDR2 ISYDGTV (reference sequence). V gave up 5 bases and J gave up 3 bases; unmatched junction bases: 7. The CDR3 sequence: CALWGGSQELGKKIKVF. CDR3 sequence (DNA): TGTGCCTTGTGGGGGGGCTCGCAAGAGTTGGGCAAAAAAATCAAGGTATTT.

This clone is termed hyperexpanded. The identical CDR3 is also encoded by other nucleotide sequences in the sample. The chain links TRGV2 to TRGJ1 or TRGJ2. The germline V gene has CDR1 EGSNGY and CDR2 YDSYNSKV. The CDR3 length is 13 residues. The J segment lost 7 bases and the V segment lost 0 bases, leaving 6 bases of the junction unmatched. CDR3 DNA sequence: TGTGCCACCTGGGACGGGCCAAGATATAAGAAACTCTTT. Amino acid sequence: CATWDGPRYKKLF.